The 32 T cell receptor beta chains listed next were all sequenced from one sample in a study of blood T cell repertoires in COVID-19. Repertoires were generated with immunoSEQ multiplex PCR, while TCRdb's copy carries only in-frame clones and drops some. This sample carries under 250,000 clones, about 85% of them seen once, and the ten largest clones take approximately 10%. What was sequenced was PBMCs or T cells enriched from blood (not recorded which). The origin of the receptors is a man aged 25 to 40 who had recovered from COVID-19.

This rearrangement joins TRBV6-5 to TRBJ2-7, with no clear D. The CDR3 is 12 residues long. Germline values: CDR1 MNHEY, CDR2 SVGAGI. Trimming left V 7 bases short and J 1 base short, with 8 bases between. For the CDR3, the DNA is TGTGCCAGCATGGGCGTATCCTACGAGCAGTACTTC. As protein: CASMGVSYEQYF.

This chain joins TRBV7-2 and TRBJ1-6, with D perhaps matching TRBD1 (5 bases). Trimming cost V 1 base and J 2 bases, with 15 bases left between them. Germline V lookup: CDR1 SGHTA, CDR2 FQGNSA. The length of the CDR3 is 18 residues. In DNA, the CDR3 is TGTGCCAGCAGCTTAGTCGGAACCAGGGTAGCCTATAATTCACCCCTCCACTTT. Its translation: CASSLVGTRVAYNSPLHF. The whole variable domain, filled in from reference TRBV7-2 and TRBJ1-6, reads GAGVSQSPSNKVTEKGKDVELRCDPISGHTALYWYRQSLGQGLEFLIYFQGNSAPDKSGLPSDRFSAERTGGSVSTLTIQRTQQEDSAVYLCASSLVGTRVAYNSPLHFGNGTRLTVT.

The chain combines TRBV27 with TRBJ2-7; no clear D gene. Trimming pared 2 bases from V and 3 bases from J, leaving 8 bases between. There are 13 residues in the CDR3. Per the germline V gene, CDR1 is MNHEY and CDR2 is SMNVEV (reference sequence). The CDR3 DNA reads TGTGCCAGCAGTTTAGACCACAGCTACGAGCAGTACTTC. Protein: CASSLDHSYEQYF.

The rearrangement uses TRBV5-4 and TRBJ1-1, with TRBD1 matching 9 bases. The CDR3 extends over 16 amino acids. V shed 3 bases and J 5 bases; nucleotides not matched to a gene: 11. Germline CDR1 SGHNT, CDR2 YYREEE (reference sequence). The DNA of the CDR3 is TGTGCCAGCAGCTGGGATGCCGGGACAGGGTGGACTGAAGCTTTCTTT. Translated, it gives CASSWDAGTGWTEAFF. The full variable domain, completed using reference TRBV5-4 and TRBJ1-1, is ETGVTQSPTHLIKTRGQQVTLRCSSQSGHNTVSWYQQALGQGPQFIFQYYREEENGRGNFPPRFSGLQFPNYSSELNVNALELDDSALYLCASSWDAGTGWTEAFFGQGTRLTVV.

This chain joins TRBV4-1 and TRBJ1-4, with D perhaps TRBD1 (5 bases). Deletions cut 3 bases from V and 7 bases from J, with 12 bases between. Germline lookup yields CDR1 MGHRA and CDR2 YSYEKL. This CDR3 has 14 amino acids. The CDR3 coding sequence is TGCGCCAGCAGCCACAGGGAAAGGGGTGAAAAACTGTTTTTT. Protein sequence: CASSHRERGEKLFF.

This chain joins TRBV2 and TRBJ2-7, with D possibly TRBD1 on 7 matching bases. Germline V gives CDR1 SNHLY, CDR2 FYNNEI. V lost 3 bases, J lost 6 bases, and 9 bases lay in between. The CDR3 is made up of 12 amino acids. The CDR3 is CASSDRGVEQYF. The CDR3 nucleotides are TGTGCCAGCAGTGACAGGGGGGTCGAGCAGTACTTC.

The chain is built from TRBV10-3 and TRBJ2-7, with 11 bases that match TRBD2. The CDR3 totals 14 residues. With 8 bases clipped from V and 4 bases from J, the junction kept 7 bases outside the gene matches. Germline values: CDR1 ENHRY, CDR2 SYGVKD. The CDR3 nucleotides are TGTGCCATCCGAGAAGGGACTAGCGGATACGAGCAGTACTTC. It translates to CAIREGTSGYEQYF.

Comments on this clone: One end of the junction varies from germline; a read error may be responsible. The chain combines TRBV29-1 with TRBJ2-7; tentative D call: TRBD2 (6 bases). CDR3 size: 14 residues. Per germline, CDR1 SQVTM and CDR2 ANQGSEA. CDR3 nucleotides: TGCAGCGTTGAAGATCATTGGGACTCCAACGAGCAGTACTTC. Translated: CSVEDHWDSNEQYF.

V is TRBV19 and J is TRBJ2-7; possibly TRBD2 for D (5 bases). Germline assignment: CDR1 LNHDA and CDR2 SQIVND (reference sequence). The V end lost 5 bases, the J end lost 3 bases, and 14 bases lay between the germline ends. The CDR3 covers 14 residues. CDR3 DNA: TGTGCCAGTAGTCCGGGGTTGGTAGGCTACGAGCAGTACTTC. Amino acids: CASSPGLVGYEQYF.

J is TRBJ1-1 and V is TRBV2, with 8 positions matching TRBD1. The CDR3 spans 14 residues. Germline V gene lookup returns CDR1 SNHLY and CDR2 FYNNEI. V lost 6 bases to trimming and J lost 5 bases; unmatched junction nucleotides: 8. CDR3 loop: CASRILDRGTEAFF. As DNA, the CDR3 is TGTGCCAGCAGGATACTAGACAGGGGTACTGAAGCTTTCTTT.

This chain joins TRBV19 and TRBJ1-1; D ambiguous. Trimming took 3 bases from V and 8 from J, leaving 19 bases between them. Germline lookup yields CDR1 LNHDA and CDR2 SQIVND (reference sequence). CDR3 size: 15 residues. The CDR3 spells CASSIGSTRVAEAFF. Here the CDR3 DNA reads TGTGCCAGTAGTATTGGATCCACTAGGGTGGCAGAAGCTTTCTTT.

As for this clone: At one end, the junction sequence differs from germline, possibly due to a read error. The rearrangement joins TRBV7-9 to TRBJ2-7, with 12 positions matching TRBD2. Germline assignment: CDR1 SEHNR and CDR2 FQNEAQ (reference sequence). This CDR3 contains 12 residues. The CDR3 coding sequence is TGTGCCAGCAGCTCGGGACTAGCGGGCCCAATATTC. Translation: CASSSGLAGPIF.

The V gene is TRBV6-5, the J gene TRBJ1-1; 8 nucleotides line up with TRBD1. Trimming removed 6 bases from V and 10 bases from J; junction bases left unmatched: 10. The CDR3 runs to 13 residues. CDR1 is MNHEY, CDR2 SVGAGI, per germline. In nucleotides, the CDR3 is TGTGCCAGCAGGCCGGACAGGGTGAGGTTAGCTTTCTTT. Its translation is CASRPDRVRLAFF.

This sequence joins TRBV27 and TRBJ1-2; a possible D gene is TRBD1 (5 bases). In germline, CDR1 is MNHEY, CDR2 SMNVEV (reference sequence). The germline V and J ends were trimmed by 10 bases and 4 bases, with 22 bases remaining between them. The CDR3 spans 15 residues. CDR3 in DNA: TGTGCCACCAATCCTAGGGGTGGGTCAGCCTATGGCTACACCTTC. Its translation: CATNPRGGSAYGYTF.

The chain uses TRBV5-6 and TRBJ1-4; D is undetermined. The V gene lost 3 bases and the J gene lost 0 bases, with 6 bases spanning the gap. There are 14 residues in the CDR3. Germline CDR1 is SGHDT and CDR2 is YYEEEE. The CDR3 DNA reads TGTGCCAGCAGCTCCGGTGCAACTAATGAAAAACTGTTTTTT. The encoded protein is CASSSGATNEKLFF.

The table lists this clone with a count of one. This chain joins TRBV2 and TRBJ2-7, with 12 positions matching TRBD2. V trimming: 8 bases; J trimming: 6 bases; junction bases outside the gene matches: 8. Per the germline V gene, CDR1 is SNHLY and CDR2 is FYNNEI. This CDR3 has 14 residues. The CDR3 DNA sequence: TGTGCCAGCCATAGTCCTAGCGGGGGGGCCGAGCAGTACTTC. Amino acid sequence: CASHSPSGGAEQYF.

A single count supports this clone. The chain links TRBV14 to TRBJ1-2, with D perhaps TRBD1 (5 bases). Germline-derived CDR1 and CDR2 are SGHDN and FVKESK. V lost 0 bases, J lost 1 base, and 12 bases lay in between. This CDR3 has 16 residues. The CDR3 is CASSQDGGVVNYGYTF. For the CDR3, the DNA is TGTGCCAGCAGCCAAGATGGAGGGGTTGTTAACTATGGCTACACCTTC.

The gene calls are TRBV21-1 and TRBJ2-2; the DNA was not used to check the table's D call, TRBD2. TRBV21-1 is labeled a pseudogene. CDR3 length: 16 amino acids. As DNA, the CDR3 is TGTGCCAGCCTCAATATAGGGGGACTAGGTACCGGGGAGCTGTTTTTT. Translated: CASLNIGGLGTGELFF.

The CDR3 here is CASSPSTRDEQFF. The CDR3 region has the DNA TGTGCCAGCAGTCCATCGACTAGGGATGAGCAGTTCTTC. This rearrangement joins TRBV27 to TRBJ2-1; a possible D gene is TRBD2 (6 bases). CDR1 is MNHEY and CDR2 is SMNVEV in the germline V gene (reference sequence). The V end was cut by 5 bases, the J end by 8 bases, with 13 bases between. The length of the CDR3 is 13 residues.

This chain links TRBV30 with TRBJ1-1; 7 nucleotides agree with TRBD1. After removal of 3 bases from V and 6 bases from J, the junction contained 4 bases not matched to a gene. CDR1 and CDR2 (germline): GTSNPN, SVGIG (reference sequence). The CDR3 totals 12 residues. CDR3 in amino acids: CAWRQGLAEAFF. The CDR3 DNA reads as TGTGCCTGGAGACAGGGGCTGGCTGAAGCTTTCTTT.

This clone was counted once. This chain connects TRBV7-9 to TRBJ2-5, with 13 positions matching TRBD2. The V gene end was trimmed by 7 bases and the J gene end by 3 bases; junction bases not matched to a gene: 11. CDR1 and CDR2 from the germline V gene are SEHNR and FQNEAQ (reference sequence). CDR3 size: 17 residues. The CDR3 here is CASIQTSGGAGEETQYF. The DNA for the CDR3 is TGTGCCAGCATCCAAACTAGCGGGGGGGCCGGAGAAGAGACCCAGTACTTC.

The chain uses TRBV28 and TRBJ2-1; unclear D gene. V dropped 5 bases and J dropped 11 bases, with 10 bases sitting between them. The CDR3 consists of 11 residues. From germline, CDR1 is MDHEN and CDR2 SYDVKM. Here the CDR3 DNA reads TGTGCCAGCAGTGCCTCTAGACAGCAGTTCTTC. Translated: CASSASRQQFF.

CDR3 loop: CASSQEPGGRNSPLHF. CDR3 sequence (DNA): TGCGCCAGCAGCCAAGAACCAGGTGGAAGGAATTCACCCCTCCACTTT. The V call is TRBV4-3, the J call TRBJ1-6; unclear D gene. The CDR3 runs 16 residues. Germline values: CDR1 LGHNA, CDR2 YSLEER. Trimming shortened V by 0 bases and J by 7 bases, and 13 bases separated the two germline ends.

This chain links TRBV19 with TRBJ1-5; 9 positions match TRBD1. The V and J ends lost 4 bases and 1 base, in that order; junction bases with no gene match: 5. The CDR3 totals 16 residues. Germline-derived CDR1 and CDR2 are LNHDA and SQIVND (reference sequence). The CDR3 DNA follows: TGTGCCAGTAGTACTCTGACAGGGGGAAGCAATCAGCCCCAGCATTTT. Protein sequence: CASSTLTGGSNQPQHF.

This rearrangement joins TRBV12-3 or TRBV12-4 to TRBJ2-5; D might be TRBD1 (5 bases). V was cut by 8 bases and J by 5 bases, with 12 bases left in between. This CDR3 spans 12 amino acids. The CDR3 DNA follows: TGTGCCAGCGATTCAGGGTCCGAGACCCAGTACTTC. It encodes CASDSGSETQYF.

The J gene is TRBJ1-2, the V gene TRBV27; no firm D call. Trimming stripped 2 bases from V and 1 base from J, with 5 bases between. This CDR3 comprises 13 residues. The germline V gene has CDR1 MNHEY and CDR2 SMNVEV (reference sequence). The CDR3 protein is CASSLNSNYGYTF. The CDR3 nucleotides are TGTGCCAGCAGTTTAAACAGTAACTATGGCTACACCTTC.

Notes on this clone: Distinct nucleotide sequences in the sample also encode this CDR3. The rearrangement joins TRBV30 to TRBJ2-7, with D hard to call. V lost 1 base, J lost 4 bases, and 5 bases lay in between. The CDR3 spans 11 residues. The germline V gene has CDR1 GTSNPN and CDR2 SVGIG (reference sequence). In DNA form, the CDR3 reads TGTGCCTGGAGTGCCGGGTACGAGCAGTACTTC. It codes for CAWSAGYEQYF.

This clone was found a few times. This rearrangement joins TRBV5-1 to TRBJ1-6, with a tentative D call TRBD1 (5 bases). The ends were cut back, 6 bases at V and 4 bases at J, with 8 bases in the middle. CDR1 and CDR2 from the germline V gene are SGHRS and YFSETQ. The CDR3 is 13 residues long. This CDR3 reads CASTDNYNSPLHF. The DNA of the CDR3 is TGCGCCAGCACGGACAATTATAATTCACCCCTCCACTTT. The full variable domain, rest sourced from reference TRBV5-1 and TRBJ1-6, is KAGVTQTPRYLIKTRGQQVTLSCSPISGHRSVSWYQQTPGQGLQFLFEYFSETQRNKGNFPGRFSGRQFSNSRSEMNVSTLELGDSALYLCASTDNYNSPLHFGNGTRLTVT.

V is TRBV28 and J is TRBJ2-3; D perhaps matches TRBD2 (5 bases). V dropped 9 bases and J dropped 4 bases, with 14 bases sitting between them. CDR1 is MDHEN and CDR2 is SYDVKM in the germline V gene. There are 13 residues in the CDR3. DNA of the CDR3: TGTGCCAGTACCTTGTCCGGGGCAGATACGCAGTATTTT. This translates into CASTLSGADTQYF. Supplemented by reference TRBV28 and TRBJ2-3, the full variable domain reads DVKVTQSSRYLVKRTGEKVFLECVQDMDHENMFWYRQDPGLGLRLIYFSYDVKMKEKGDIPEGYSVSREKKERFSLILESASTNQTSMYLCASTLSGADTQYFGPGTRLTVL.

This clone was counted once. This rearrangement joins TRBV9 to TRBJ1-1; D may be TRBD1 (6 bases). The V gene lost 0 bases and the J gene lost 6 bases, with 12 bases spanning the gap. The germline V gene has CDR1 SGDLS and CDR2 YYNGEE. This CDR3 is 14 amino acids long. The DNA of the CDR3 is TGTGCCAGCAGCGTAGCTGGGGGCGGCGCTGAAGCTTTCTTT. Translating gives CASSVAGGGAEAFF.

This clone was picked up a small number of times. The chain has TRBV6-5 and TRBJ1-2; TRBD1 matches 7 bases. Germline trimming cut 0 bases from V and 8 bases from J; bases unmatched to any gene: 3. This CDR3 comprises 13 residues. CDR1 and CDR2 from the germline V gene are MNHEY and SVGAGI. CDR3 region: CASSYSIGGGYTF. The CDR3 region has the DNA TGTGCCAGCAGTTACTCGATAGGGGGCGGCTACACCTTC.

The rearrangement links TRBV4-3 to TRBJ2-3; 7 positions agree with TRBD2. The CDR3 is 18 amino acids. With 0 bases clipped from V and 0 bases from J, the junction kept 9 bases outside the gene matches. Germline CDR1 LGHNA, CDR2 YSLEER. For the CDR3, the DNA is TGCGCCAGCAGCCAAGATGTTTTCAGCGGGGCTAGCACAGATACGCAGTATTTT. Amino acid sequence: CASSQDVFSGASTDTQYF.